The source of this T cell receptor beta chain is a study of T cells after yellow fever vaccination. At the level of the study: Each low-cell-number fraction was prepared by means of SMART-Seq v4 Ultra Low Input. Findings and caveats of the study: Reappearance after the booster was seen for most primary-vaccination clones, at 95% to 96% CD4 and 75% to 90% CD8. Researchers cautioned that FACS-sorted repertoires could harbor abundant clonotypes contaminating from the bulk population.

In making TCR cDNA, 5'RACE template switching added a universal primer site and UMIs to it. TCRdb re-called the 5' RACE reads with MiXCR, one entry per CDR3 protein. The data contain about 340,000 distinct CDR3 sequences, about an eighth of them singletons. The V and J ends lost 3 bases and 7 bases respectively, with 12 bases between them. CDR3 length equals 13 residues. Germline values: CDR1 DFQATT, CDR2 SNEGSKA (reference sequence). This clonotype turned up a few times. Its antigen is not known. The TCR comes from a man younger than 30 who received the YFV17D yellow fever vaccine. The chain recombines TRBV20-1 with TRBJ1-4; D is perhaps TRBD1 (5 bases). This sample comprised CD4+ T cells sorted from PBMCs, obtained 15 days after the yellow fever booster vaccination. The CDR3 sequence: CSASTAGTEKLFF. The CDR3 DNA reads as TGCAGTGCTAGCACGGCAGGGACTGAAAAACTGTTTTTT.